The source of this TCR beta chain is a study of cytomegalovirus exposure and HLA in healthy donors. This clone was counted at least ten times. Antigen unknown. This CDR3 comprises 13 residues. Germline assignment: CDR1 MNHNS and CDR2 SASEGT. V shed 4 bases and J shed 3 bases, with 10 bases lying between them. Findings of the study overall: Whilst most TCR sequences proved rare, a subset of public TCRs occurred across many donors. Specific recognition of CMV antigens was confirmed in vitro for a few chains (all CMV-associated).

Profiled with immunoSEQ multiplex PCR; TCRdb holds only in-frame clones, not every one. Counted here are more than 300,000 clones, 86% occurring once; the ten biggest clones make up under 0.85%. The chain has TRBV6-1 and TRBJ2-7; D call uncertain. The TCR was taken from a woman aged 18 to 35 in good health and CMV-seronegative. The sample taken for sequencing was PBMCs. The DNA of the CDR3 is TGTGCCAGCAGTGCCGACTCCCACTACGAGCAGTACTTC. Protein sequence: CASSADSHYEQYF.